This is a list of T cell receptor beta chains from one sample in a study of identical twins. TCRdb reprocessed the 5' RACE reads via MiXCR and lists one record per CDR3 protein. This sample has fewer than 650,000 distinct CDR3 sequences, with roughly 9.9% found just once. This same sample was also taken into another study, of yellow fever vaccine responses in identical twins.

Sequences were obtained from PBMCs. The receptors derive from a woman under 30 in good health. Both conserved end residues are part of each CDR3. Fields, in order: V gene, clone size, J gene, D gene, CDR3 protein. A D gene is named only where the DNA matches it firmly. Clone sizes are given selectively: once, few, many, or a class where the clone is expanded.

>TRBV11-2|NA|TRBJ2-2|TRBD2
CASSSLPSLKSGATGELFF
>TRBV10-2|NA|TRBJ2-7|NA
CASSVVTYEQYF
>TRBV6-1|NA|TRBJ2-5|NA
CASRPTQYQETQYF
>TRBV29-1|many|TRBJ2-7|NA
CSVRQGIHEQYF
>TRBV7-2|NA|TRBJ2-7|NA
CASTKRAESQGYEQYF
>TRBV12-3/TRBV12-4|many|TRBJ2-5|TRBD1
CATRDRAETQYF
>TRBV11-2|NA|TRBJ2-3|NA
CASSGWRTDTQYF
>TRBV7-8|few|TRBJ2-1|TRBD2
CASSRDTAGVTNEQFF
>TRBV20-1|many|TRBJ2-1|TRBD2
CSARAVAGVYNEQFF
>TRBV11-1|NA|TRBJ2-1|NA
CASSLVISGGRSYNEQFF
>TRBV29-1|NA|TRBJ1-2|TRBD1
CSGIQGDYGYTF
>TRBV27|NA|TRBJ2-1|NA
CASSFGRSLSDEQFF
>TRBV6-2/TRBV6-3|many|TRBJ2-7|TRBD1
CASSYLGTGNYEQYF
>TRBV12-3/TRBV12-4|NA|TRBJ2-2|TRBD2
CASSPSSGRPNTGELFF
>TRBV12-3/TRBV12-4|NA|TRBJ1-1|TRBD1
CASSPGTGGNTEAFF
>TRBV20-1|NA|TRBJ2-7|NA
CSVATLAYEQYF
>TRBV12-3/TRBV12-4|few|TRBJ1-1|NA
CASNLDPNTEAFF
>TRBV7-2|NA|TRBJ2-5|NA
CASSLEGGGGKTQYF
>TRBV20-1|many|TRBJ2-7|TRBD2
CSARVSGSYEQYF
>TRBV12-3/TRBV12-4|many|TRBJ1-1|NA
CASSLVLGGNTEAFF
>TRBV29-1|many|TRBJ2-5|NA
CSTNNPTLGGETQYF
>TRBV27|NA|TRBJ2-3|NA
CASSLARPDTDTQYF
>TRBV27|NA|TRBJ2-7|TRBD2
CASSLSLAGPSYEQYF
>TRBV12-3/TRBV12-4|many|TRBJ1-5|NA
CASSLFGGMGQPQHF
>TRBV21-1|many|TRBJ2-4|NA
CASRAGGRKNIQYF
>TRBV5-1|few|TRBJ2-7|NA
CASSEIPTVQYEQYF
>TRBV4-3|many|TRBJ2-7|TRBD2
CASSQDSSGNNEQYF
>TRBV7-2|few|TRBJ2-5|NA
CASSPNPPTLGGAAQYF
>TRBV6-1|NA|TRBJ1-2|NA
CASSASRLDGYTF
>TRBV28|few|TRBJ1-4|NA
CASSSNEEKLFF
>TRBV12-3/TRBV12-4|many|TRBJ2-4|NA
CASSPILGVLAKNIQYF
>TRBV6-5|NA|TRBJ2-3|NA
CASSYSPGSDTQYF
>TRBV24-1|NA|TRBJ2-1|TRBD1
CATSDGRQGPYNEQFF
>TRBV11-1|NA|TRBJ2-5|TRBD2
CASSPGRGRYSETQYF
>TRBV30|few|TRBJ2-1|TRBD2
CAWSTPGTSGSADYNEQFF
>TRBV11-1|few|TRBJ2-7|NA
CASSLGSGVSSFLYEQYF
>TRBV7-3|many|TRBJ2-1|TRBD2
CASSLMRGSNEQFF
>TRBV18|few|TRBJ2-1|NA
CASSPLSASEVSYNEQFF
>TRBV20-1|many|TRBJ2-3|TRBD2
CSASPELAGAEDTQYF
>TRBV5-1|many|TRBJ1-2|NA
CASSLEAAPDSYTF
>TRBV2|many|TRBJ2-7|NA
CASRRLITSYEQYF
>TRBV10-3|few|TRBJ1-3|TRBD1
CAISAEQGITNTIYF
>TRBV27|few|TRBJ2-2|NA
CASRRGGELFF
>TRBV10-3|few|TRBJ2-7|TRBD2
CAISDPGRGAIYEQYF
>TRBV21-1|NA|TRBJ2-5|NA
CASSKGCGRGETQYF
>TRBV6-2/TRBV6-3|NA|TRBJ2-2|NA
CASSYTRPGELFF